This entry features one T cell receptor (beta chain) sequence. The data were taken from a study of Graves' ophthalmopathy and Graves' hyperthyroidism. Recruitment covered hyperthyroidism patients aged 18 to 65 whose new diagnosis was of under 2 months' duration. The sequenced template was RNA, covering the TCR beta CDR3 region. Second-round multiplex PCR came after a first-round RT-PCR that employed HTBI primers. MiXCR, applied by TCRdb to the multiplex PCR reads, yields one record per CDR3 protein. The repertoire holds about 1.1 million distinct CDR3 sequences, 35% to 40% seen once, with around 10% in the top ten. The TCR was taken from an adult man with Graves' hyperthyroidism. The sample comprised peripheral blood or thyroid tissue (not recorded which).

CDR3 sequence (DNA): TGTGCCAGCAGCGCCAGCGGGGCGGTCACCGGGGAGCTGTTTTTT. Residues: CASSASGAVTGELFF. The V call is TRBV9, the J call TRBJ2-2; the match to TRBD2 covers 7 bases. This CDR3 contains 15 residues. The V gene end was trimmed by 3 bases and the J gene end by 4 bases; junction bases not matched to a gene: 6. Germline CDR1 SGDLS, CDR2 YYNGEE.